The rows below give T cell receptor beta chains drawn from one sample of a study of shared clonotypes between healthy human individuals. Measured with immunoSEQ multiplex PCR; TCRdb has only the in-frame clones, and not every one. The repertoire consists of about 2 million clones, with 95% occurring once and the leading ten covering 0.13%. The sequenced sample consisted of naive CD4+ T cells sorted from blood. The receptor set was obtained from a man younger than 30 in good health. Both conserved end residues are trimmed from each CDR3.

J gene | V gene | CDR3 protein
TRBJ1-2 | TRBV7-3 | ASSLLPRDYGYT
TRBJ2-7 | TRBV2 | ASRGTGGKIEQY
TRBJ2-7 | TRBV19 | ASSPQASSYEQY
TRBJ2-7 | TRBV5-4 | ASSREPGQGSSYEQY
TRBJ1-2 | TRBV6-5 | ASSYSGGRYGYT
TRBJ2-2 | TRBV6-1 | ASSQGQGRPSELF
TRBJ1-3 | TRBV18 | ASSPTPTLSGNTIY
TRBJ1-2 | TRBV4-1 | ASSQADGHYGYT
TRBJ2-5 | TRBV5-1 | ASSDRGQGETQY
TRBJ2-1 | TRBV7-2 | ASSLVAGANEQF
TRBJ2-1 | TRBV6-6 | ASSYRTDEQF
TRBJ1-2 | TRBV7-9 | ASGGTGATYGYT
TRBJ2-1 | TRBV2 | ASSEGKNSYNEQF
TRBJ1-1 | TRBV6-5 | ASSRIANTEAF
TRBJ2-1 | TRBV30 | AWSAWGLAANNEQF
TRBJ1-1 | TRBV6-6 | ASSREWSEAF
TRBJ2-7 | TRBV7-2 | ASSYPGQAYEQY
TRBJ1-2 | TRBV5-1 | ASSLGQGLYGYT
TRBJ1-6 | TRBV4-1 | ASSPLASNSPLH
TRBJ2-3 | TRBV5-1 | ASSHRADTQY
TRBJ1-4 | TRBV10-3 | AISESMFFTTNEKLF
TRBJ2-5 | TRBV14 | ASSYLGGAGVVETQY
TRBJ1-2 | TRBV25-1 | ASSGSGQGYGYT
TRBJ2-3 | TRBV4-3 | ASSPQIGTDTQY
TRBJ2-7 | TRBV18 | ASSPGTLFYEQY
TRBJ1-2 | TRBV15 | ATSRDLSGGFYGYT
TRBJ1-1 | TRBV7-2 | ASSLGQGLGAF
TRBJ2-5 | TRBV11-3 | ASSRSTGPQETQY
TRBJ1-1 | TRBV10-1 | ASSESRQANTEAF
TRBJ1-4 | TRBV20-1 | SAAGLEKLF
TRBJ2-7 | TRBV6-1 | ASRTLAGPPGEQY
TRBJ1-6 | TRBV4-1 | ASSRTGVSPLH
TRBJ2-7 | TRBV2 | ASSDDRGLYEQY
TRBJ2-3 | TRBV25-1 | ASQRQGAGSNTQY
TRBJ2-1 | TRBV7-9 | ASSPGRNEQF
TRBJ2-7 | TRBV6-5 | ASSTGVAGAYEQY
TRBJ1-6 | TRBV5-1 | ASSYSPGQGGYNSPLH
TRBJ1-2 | TRBV11-2 | ASSPGGQGFYGYT
TRBJ2-7 | TRBV2 | ASRKVLTGNEQY
TRBJ2-3 | TRBV10-3 | AITGGYTDTQY
TRBJ1-2 | TRBV5-1 | ASSLADYGYT
TRBJ1-6 | TRBV28 | ASSWGRGGQPLH